This T cell receptor (beta chain) emerged from a study of blood T cells in healthy people across ages. Background on the study: For every two T cells, template switching captured about one barcoded beta molecule. Study results and caveats: Unsorted PBMCs blocked a conclusive comparison of naive and antigen-experienced cells. The study regarded diversity estimates from one million T cells as underestimates.

This clonotype was found a few times. Its target is not known. Looked up from germline, CDR1 is SGHTA and CDR2 is FQGNSA. The CDR3 sequence is 14 residues long. The ends were cut back, 5 bases at V and 7 bases at J, with 18 bases in the middle. Using a J-beta primer mix together with a sample-barcoded 5' primer, a second PCR was run for about 6 to 12 cycles. TCRdb analysed the 5' RACE reads with MiXCR anew, one entry per CDR3 protein. The repertoire holds about 730,000 distinct CDR3 sequences, with 35% to 45% as singletons. Isolated per sample were at least 6 million PBMCs. This sequence originates from a woman aged 60-75 years in good health. This chain joins TRBV7-2 and TRBJ2-7; possibly TRBD2 for D (5 bases). Material: blood. The CDR3 DNA follows: TGTGCCAGCAGCCCCTTCACCCGGTCGGGGGAGCAGTACTTC. It encodes CASSPFTRSGEQYF.